The rows below give T cell receptor beta chains drawn from one sample of a study of Graves' ophthalmopathy and Graves' hyperthyroidism. TCRdb reprocessed the multiplex PCR reads with MiXCR, giving one entry per CDR3 protein. This table has about 210,000 distinct CDR3 sequences, about 32% appearing once. The sample consisted of peripheral blood. These receptors were collected from a man in his fifties with Graves' ophthalmopathy. Both conserved end residues are part of each CDR3. Each record gives: clone size, V gene, D gene, J gene, CDR3 protein, CDR3 DNA. A D gene is named only where the DNA matches it firmly. Clone size is given for some rows only: seen once, a few or many times, or a class if the clone is expanded.

clone_size: many
v_call: TRBV4-1
d_call: .
j_call: TRBJ2-7
cdr3_aa: CASSQVGGSYEQYF
cdr3_nt: TGCGCCAGCAGCCAAGTCGGTGGGTCCTACGAGCAGTACTTC

clone_size: many
v_call: TRBV30
d_call: .
j_call: TRBJ1-5
cdr3_aa: CAWSVGGPHNQPQHF
cdr3_nt: TGTGCCTGGAGTGTGGGGGGACCACACAATCAGCCCCAGCATTTT

clone_size: many
v_call: TRBV27
d_call: TRBD2
j_call: TRBJ2-5
cdr3_aa: CASSLEAGAPQETQYF
cdr3_nt: TGTGCCAGCAGTTTGGAGGCGGGAGCCCCCCAAGAGACCCAGTACTTC

clone_size: many
v_call: TRBV7-9
d_call: .
j_call: TRBJ2-5
cdr3_aa: CASSLGVGSLQETQYF
cdr3_nt: TGTGCCAGCAGCTTAGGCGTGGGTTCGTTACAAGAGACCCAGTACTTC

clone_size: many
v_call: TRBV6-5
d_call: TRBD1
j_call: TRBJ1-4
cdr3_aa: CASSLTQGAREKLFF
cdr3_nt: TGTGCCAGCAGTTTGACACAGGGGGCGAGAGAAAAACTGTTTTTT

clone_size: few
v_call: TRBV6-1
d_call: .
j_call: TRBJ1-1
cdr3_aa: CASREEQGNTEAFF
cdr3_nt: TGTGCCAGCAGAGAAGAACAGGGGAACACTGAAGCTTTCTTT

clone_size: .
v_call: TRBV12-3/TRBV12-4
d_call: .
j_call: TRBJ1-1
cdr3_aa: CASSLGQSVTEAFF
cdr3_nt: TGTGCCAGCAGTTTAGGGCAGTCTGTCACTGAAGCTTTCTTT

clone_size: .
v_call: TRBV7-8
d_call: .
j_call: TRBJ1-6
cdr3_aa: CASSFDGGGESPLHF
cdr3_nt: TGTGCCAGCAGCTTCGACGGGGGCGGAGAGTCACCCCTCCACTTT

clone_size: many
v_call: TRBV6-1
d_call: .
j_call: TRBJ1-6
cdr3_aa: CAISRDLNSPLHF
cdr3_nt: TGTGCCATCTCCAGGGATCTAAATTCACCCCTCCACTTT

clone_size: many
v_call: TRBV7-3
d_call: TRBD2
j_call: TRBJ2-7
cdr3_aa: CASSTPGLAGTPSSYEQYF
cdr3_nt: TGTGCCAGCAGCACTCCGGGACTAGCTGGGACCCCGAGCTCCTACGAGCAGTACTTC

clone_size: .
v_call: TRBV12-3/TRBV12-4
d_call: .
j_call: TRBJ1-1
cdr3_aa: CATSLGNLNTEAFF
cdr3_nt: TGTGCCACCAGCTTGGGGAACTTGAACACTGAAGCTTTCTTT

clone_size: many
v_call: TRBV19
d_call: .
j_call: TRBJ1-1
cdr3_aa: CASSILGNTEAFF
cdr3_nt: TGTGCCAGTAGTATTCTGGGGAACACTGAAGCTTTCTTT

clone_size: many
v_call: TRBV20-1
d_call: .
j_call: TRBJ1-1
cdr3_aa: CSARGNRDSEGTEAFF
cdr3_nt: TGCAGTGCTAGAGGTAACAGGGACTCCGAGGGAACTGAAGCTTTCTTT

clone_size: many
v_call: TRBV29-1
d_call: .
j_call: TRBJ2-5
cdr3_aa: CSVDGGGWVQETQYF
cdr3_nt: TGCAGCGTTGATGGAGGCGGCTGGGTACAAGAGACCCAGTACTTC

clone_size: many
v_call: TRBV11-2
d_call: TRBD2
j_call: TRBJ2-7
cdr3_aa: CASSRLSGRGYEQYF
cdr3_nt: TGTGCCAGCAGCAGACTTAGCGGGAGAGGTTACGAGCAGTACTTC

clone_size: .
v_call: TRBV2
d_call: .
j_call: TRBJ1-5
cdr3_aa: CASSGGDGNQPQHF
cdr3_nt: TGTGCCAGCAGTGGCGGGGACGGCAATCAGCCCCAGCATTTT

clone_size: .
v_call: TRBV28
d_call: .
j_call: TRBJ1-5
cdr3_aa: CASSSPSNQPQHF
cdr3_nt: TGTGCCAGCAGTTCACCATCGAATCAGCCCCAGCATTTT

clone_size: many
v_call: TRBV28
d_call: TRBD1
j_call: TRBJ1-2
cdr3_aa: CASSFRLLGQYGYTF
cdr3_nt: TGTGCCAGCAGTTTCCGATTACTGGGACAGTATGGCTACACCTTC

clone_size: many
v_call: TRBV30
d_call: .
j_call: TRBJ2-7
cdr3_aa: CAWSKGSDYEQYF
cdr3_nt: TGTGCCTGGAGTAAGGGGTCCGACTACGAGCAGTACTTC

clone_size: .
v_call: TRBV29-1
d_call: .
j_call: TRBJ1-2
cdr3_aa: CSVGRGSDGYTF
cdr3_nt: TGCAGCGTTGGCCGGGGGTCCGATGGCTACACCTTC

clone_size: few
v_call: TRBV12-3/TRBV12-4
d_call: TRBD2
j_call: TRBJ2-5
cdr3_aa: CASKGGQTQETQYF
cdr3_nt: TGTGCCAGCAAGGGAGGGCAGACTCAAGAGACCCAGTACTTC

clone_size: .
v_call: TRBV24-1
d_call: TRBD1
j_call: TRBJ2-7
cdr3_aa: CATSDPDRAGEQYF
cdr3_nt: TGTGCCACCAGTGATCCGGACAGGGCGGGCGAGCAGTACTTC

clone_size: .
v_call: TRBV29-1
d_call: .
j_call: TRBJ2-5
cdr3_aa: CSVTGGVDWETQYF
cdr3_nt: TGCAGCGTGACGGGCGGGGTGGACTGGGAGACCCAGTACTTC

clone_size: many
v_call: TRBV20-1
d_call: .
j_call: TRBJ1-2
cdr3_aa: CSAPEMGGGYGYTF
cdr3_nt: TGCAGTGCTCCAGAGATGGGGGGAGGGTATGGCTACACCTTC

clone_size: .
v_call: TRBV6-2/TRBV6-3
d_call: .
j_call: TRBJ2-7
cdr3_aa: CASSYMRLSEQYF
cdr3_nt: TGTGCCAGCAGTTATATGCGCCTCTCCGAGCAGTACTTC

clone_size: many
v_call: TRBV28
d_call: .
j_call: TRBJ1-6
cdr3_aa: CASRPRNSPLHF
cdr3_nt: TGTGCCAGCAGGCCACGGAATTCACCCCTCCACTTT

clone_size: .
v_call: TRBV6-5
d_call: .
j_call: TRBJ2-7
cdr3_aa: CASSYGADYEQYF
cdr3_nt: TGTGCCAGCAGTTACGGGGCGGACTACGAGCAGTACTTC

clone_size: .
v_call: TRBV19
d_call: .
j_call: TRBJ1-5
cdr3_aa: CASSLTGSGNQPQHF
cdr3_nt: TGTGCCAGTAGCTTGACAGGATCGGGCAATCAGCCCCAGCATTTT

clone_size: .
v_call: TRBV12-3/TRBV12-4
d_call: TRBD1
j_call: TRBJ1-5
cdr3_aa: CASSSGQGLTAQHF
cdr3_nt: TGTGCCAGCAGCTCCGGACAGGGACTCACCGCCCAGCATTTT

clone_size: .
v_call: TRBV28
d_call: .
j_call: TRBJ1-1
cdr3_aa: CASRIQGTEAFF
cdr3_nt: TGTGCCAGCAGAATACAGGGTACTGAAGCTTTCTTT

clone_size: .
v_call: TRBV10-3
d_call: .
j_call: TRBJ2-7
cdr3_aa: CAISEPQIDEQYF
cdr3_nt: TGTGCCATCAGTGAGCCCCAGATCGACGAGCAGTACTTC

clone_size: many
v_call: TRBV6-2/TRBV6-3
d_call: .
j_call: TRBJ2-2
cdr3_aa: CASSYVGRGNTGELFF
cdr3_nt: TGTGCCAGCAGTTACGTTGGCAGGGGGAACACCGGGGAGCTGTTTTTT

clone_size: .
v_call: TRBV7-2
d_call: .
j_call: TRBJ1-3
cdr3_aa: CASSLVGASGNTIYF
cdr3_nt: TGTGCCAGCAGCTTAGTCGGGGCTTCTGGAAACACCATATATTTT